The subject of this entry is one T cell receptor (beta chain). The antigen it recognizes is unknown. No much larger clonotype is one base removed from it; base qualities were not supplied. Per the germline V gene, SGHRS is the CDR1 and YFSETQ is the CDR2. There are 15 amino acids in the CDR3, from cysteine to phenylalanine inclusive. Only CDR3 DNA remains: 45 bases, in frame from the first base. V loses 4 bases at its end and J loses 6 bases; junction bases beyond the gene matches: 10. These data originate in a study of blood T cells in healthy people across ages (dated by TCRdb to about 2015). Broadly, across the study: Template switching captured roughly one uniquely barcoded TCR beta cDNA molecule per two T cells in model experiments. Using deep sequencing normalized with unique cDNA molecular identifiers, the study measured how TCR beta repertoire diversity changes with age. Donors were grouped into four age groups: young (average roughly 16 years), middle-aged (39), aged (around 66) and long-lived (around 80). To avoid experimental bias, donors of different ages were spread randomly across the sequencing lanes. The study analyzed two additional independent replicas of 1 million unique cDNA reads from the same blood draw for two donors, one aged 18 to 29 and one aged 80 or older. Broad study findings and their caveats: Because donor CMV infection status was unknown, age-related changes in expanded clonotypes were potentially confounded. Observed TCR beta diversity per million T cells fell roughly linearly with age, and a significant reduction was already apparent by age around 44. Compared with the aged group, the long-lived group had more naive CD4+ T cells, fewer expanded clones and increased TCR diversity, suggesting age selection. Estimates of total diversity from one million sequenced T cells were regarded as lower bounds and underestimates. Conclusive comparison of naive and antigen-experienced compartments was prevented by the profiling of bulk unsorted PBMCs. There was a strong correlation between observed TCR beta diversity and the percentage of naive T cells measured by flow cytometry.

The donors were some 39 Caucasian individuals from Russia, aged roughly 6 to 100 years, who were systemically healthy. Roughly 10 milliliters of peripheral blood were collected from each donor into EDTA-treated Vacutainer tubes. Ficoll-Paque density-gradient centrifugation was used to isolate PBMCs, with at least 6.5 million per sample. Total RNA was extracted from PBMCs with Trizol reagent, with at least 5.5 micrograms obtained per sample. The percentages of naive CD45RAhigh/CD27high T cells were determined by flow cytometry on a PBMC aliquot from every donor. The library was built by means of 5' RACE. Sequencing was performed on an Illumina HiSeq 2500. A second about 7 to 11 cycle PCR used a sample-barcoded 5' primer and a J-beta primer mix. A unique molecular identifier was introduced onto each TCR beta cDNA molecule by a template-switch 5' adaptor carrying 12 random nucleotides. Each sample yielded at least 3 million CDR3-containing paired-end reads. First-strand cDNA was synthesized from all RNA with the Mint cDNA synthesis kit, primed by a TRBC-specific oligonucleotide. Following uracil-DNA glycosylase treatment, a first 18-cycle PCR with universal primers M1SS and BC2_uni_R was performed on all cDNA. From the authors' description of their analysis: For normalization, 1 million high-quality reads, each with a distinct molecular identifier, were randomly selected from each sample. Reads sharing molecular identifiers were discarded rather than binned into consensus sequences. MiTCR, run with a Q25 quality threshold and the strictest error-elimination algorithm, handled CDR3 identification, clonotype clustering and error correction. Lower-bound total TCR beta diversity was estimated with a nonparametric unseen species model using Euler transformation. The public reads were quality trimmed at Q25 with fastp and then assembled into clones with MiXCR by TCRdb, keeping productive beta chains. Each CDR3 protein gets just one entry, which takes the most common genes and DNA from the rows behind it. The V and J calls reflect TCRdb's pipeline rather than the authors' work. Here the sample has approximately 1,000,000 distinct CDR3 sequences; under 45% occur a single time. Over 15% of the sample lies in the top ten.

This sequence originates from a woman in her sixties or seventies in good health. Sequencing used blood. The chain joins TRBV5-1 to TRBJ2-3, with TRBD1 identical over 8 junction bases. The CDR3 region reads CASSVQGGVWDTQYF. The bases are TGCGCCAGCAGCGTACAGGGGGGCGTTTGGGATACGCAGTATTTT.